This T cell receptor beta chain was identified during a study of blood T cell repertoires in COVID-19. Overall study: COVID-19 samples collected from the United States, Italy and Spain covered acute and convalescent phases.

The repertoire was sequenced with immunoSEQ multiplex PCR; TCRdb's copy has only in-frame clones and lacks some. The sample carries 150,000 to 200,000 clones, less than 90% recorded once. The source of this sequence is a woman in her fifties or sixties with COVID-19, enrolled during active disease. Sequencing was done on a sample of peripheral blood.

The CDR3 region has the DNA TGCGCCAGCACCTTCATATTGGGACAGGGGTCCGGGGAGCTGTTTTTT. Residues: CASTFILGQGSGELFF. This chain joins TRBV5-1 and TRBJ2-2; 10 nucleotides line up with TRBD1. In germline, CDR1 is SGHRS, CDR2 YFSETQ. This CDR3 has 16 residues. The junction had 11 bases not matched to a gene; V was cut back by 6 bases and J by 6 bases.